These 20 T cell receptor beta chains share one sample of origin, sequenced in a study of blood T cell repertoires in COVID-19. Profiling relied on immunoSEQ multiplex PCR, and the TCRdb table lists in-frame clones only, not all of them. Of more than 150,000 clones listed, nearly 80% are singletons. The sequencing input was peripheral blood. The receptors stem from a woman aged 80 or over with acute or convalescent COVID-19.

The chain is built from TRBV11-2 and TRBJ2-5; no reliable D call. Germline values: CDR1 SGHAT, CDR2 FQNNGV. Trimming removed 1 base from V and 1 base from J, with 13 bases in between. The CDR3 spans 16 residues. This CDR3 is CASSLVAYGSQETQYF. The CDR3 nucleotides read TGTGCCAGCAGCTTAGTGGCCTACGGGTCCCAAGAGACCCAGTACTTC.

The chain recombines TRBV10-1 with TRBJ2-1, with TRBD2 matching 11 bases. In germline, CDR1 is WNHNN, CDR2 SYGVQD (reference sequence). Losses at the gene ends were 6 bases for V and 4 bases for J; bases not matched to a gene: 5. CDR3 length: 15 amino acids. CDR3 protein: CASSTGTSGYNEQFF. The CDR3 DNA reads TGCGCCAGCAGCACCGGGACTAGCGGTTACAATGAGCAGTTCTTC.

This clone was seen only once. V usage is TRBV7-3 and J usage is TRBJ2-1, with D possibly being TRBD1 (6 bases). The length of the CDR3 is 15 residues. The V end was cut by 2 bases, the J end by 2 bases, with 10 bases between. Germline loops: CDR1 SGHTA, CDR2 FQGTGA. CDR3 nucleotide sequence: TGTGCCAGCAGCTTAGGTGGGACACCCTACAATGAGCAGTTCTTC. This codes for CASSLGGTPYNEQFF.

The CDR3 sequence is CASSPTYRETEAFF. CDR3 DNA sequence: TGTGCCAGCTCACCCACTTACAGGGAAACTGAAGCTTTCTTT. This chain links TRBV18 with TRBJ1-1, with D perhaps TRBD1 (6 bases). The length of the CDR3 is 14 residues. Germline V gives CDR1 KGHSH, CDR2 LQKENI. Deletions cut 3 bases from V and 5 bases from J, with 13 bases between. The full variable domain, rest sourced from reference TRBV18 and TRBJ1-1, is NAGVMQNPRHLVRRRGQEARLRCSPMKGHSHVYWYRQLPEEGLKFMVYLQKENIIDESGMPKERFSAEFPKEGPSILRIQQVVRGDSAAYFCASSPTYRETEAFFGQGTRLTVV.

The gene calls are TRBV11-2 and TRBJ1-4; D is ambiguous. V dropped 2 bases and J dropped 8 bases, with 15 bases sitting between them. The CDR3 length is 15 residues. From germline, CDR1 is SGHAT and CDR2 FQNNGV. The CDR3 loop is CASSLFGNTGEKLFF. The CDR3 region has the DNA TGTGCCAGCAGCTTATTCGGGAATACGGGGGAAAAACTGTTTTTT. The whole variable domain, filled in from reference TRBV11-2 and TRBJ1-4, reads EAGVAQSPRYKIIEKRQSVAFWCNPISGHATLYWYQQILGQGPKLLIQFQNNGVVDDSQLPKDRFSAERLKGVDSTLKIQPAKLEDSAVYLCASSLFGNTGEKLFFGSGTQLSVL.

This clone turned up a few times. V is TRBV30 and J is TRBJ2-1; 14 positions agree with TRBD2. Germline V gene sequence: CDR1 GTSNPN, CDR2 SVGIG (reference sequence). J gave up 10 bases and V 7 bases, and 9 bases lay outside the gene matches. The CDR3 is 14 amino acids. CDR3 protein: CASIGTSGGGEQFF. In DNA form, the CDR3 reads TGTGCCTCCATAGGGACTAGCGGGGGCGGGGAGCAGTTCTTC.

This clone was detected only a few times. CDR3 nucleotide sequence: TGTGCCAGCAGCCAGCAGACAGGTTGGAATGAAAAACTGTTTTTT. It translates to CASSQQTGWNEKLFF. The chain joins TRBV14 to TRBJ1-4; D may be TRBD1 (6 bases). CDR3 size: 15 residues. Germline values: CDR1 SGHDN, CDR2 FVKESK. The germline V and J ends were trimmed by 3 bases and 5 bases, with 13 bases remaining between them.

V is TRBV6-5 and J is TRBJ1-1; a weak D match, TRBD1 (5 bases). V was shortened by 4 bases and J by 1 base, with 10 bases between the two germline ends. The CDR3 runs to 14 residues. Germline V gene sequence: CDR1 MNHEY, CDR2 SVGAGI. For the CDR3, the DNA is TGTGCCAGCAGTTTCGGGGGTTCGAACACTGAAGCTTTCTTT. Translation: CASSFGGSNTEAFF.

In its sample, this clone was seen a few times. The chain combines TRBV3-1 (or the pseudogene TRBV3-2) with TRBJ1-3; 8 bases are shared with TRBD1. This CDR3 comprises 16 residues. The ends lost 1 base at V and 8 bases at J; junction bases unmatched: 10. Germline CDR1 and CDR2: LGHDT and YNNKEL (reference sequence). CDR3 bases: TGTGCCAGCAGCCAAGCCTTGACAGGGGAGGGGGACACCATATATTTT. It is translated as CASSQALTGEGDTIYF.

The chain combines TRBV6-5 with TRBJ1-1; 9 bases agree with TRBD1. Losses at the gene ends were 0 bases for V and 5 bases for J; bases not matched to a gene: 7. The germline V gene encodes CDR1 MNHEY and CDR2 SVGAGI. This CDR3 is built from 16 residues. This chain's CDR3 is CASSYSPPGQGTEAFF. CDR3 DNA: TGTGCCAGCAGTTACTCGCCTCCGGGACAGGGAACTGAAGCTTTCTTT.

The rearrangement links TRBV2 to TRBJ2-6; D might be TRBD1 (6 bases). CDR3 length equals 16 residues. Germline V CDR1 and CDR2: SNHLY, FYNNEI. The ends were cut back, 6 bases at V and 0 bases at J, with 12 bases in the middle. The CDR3 sequence is CASRGGIASGANVLTF. DNA of the CDR3: TGTGCCAGCAGAGGGGGTATAGCCTCTGGGGCCAACGTCCTGACTTTC. Combining the CDR3 with reference TRBV2 and TRBJ2-6 gives the whole variable domain EPEVTQTPSHQVTQMGQEVILRCVPISNHLYFYWYRQILGQKVEFLVSFYNNEISEKSEIFDDQFSVERPDGSNFTLKIRSTKLEDSAMYFCASRGGIASGANVLTFGAGSRLTVL.

The rearrangement uses TRBV4-2 and TRBJ1-2; 9 bases map to TRBD1. Germline values: CDR1 LGHNA, CDR2 YNFKEQ. There are 16 residues in the CDR3. Trimming removed 4 bases from V and 8 bases from J; junction bases left unmatched: 14. For the CDR3, the DNA is TGTGCCAGCAGCCGTCTCCCCCAGGGACAGGGAGGCGGCTACACCTTC. Translated: CASSRLPQGQGGGYTF.

This clone was observed a few times. This chain uses TRBV7-2 with TRBJ2-7; possible D gene TRBD1, 6 bases. Trimming left V 7 bases short and J 3 bases short, with 13 bases between. Germline CDR1 SGHTA, CDR2 FQGNSA. This CDR3 is 13 amino acids long. CDR3 sequence reads: CASTVGGSYEQYF. The DNA for the CDR3 is TGTGCCAGCACCGTAGGGGGTAGCTACGAGCAGTACTTC.

This chain uses TRBV19 with TRBJ1-1; 7 nucleotides agree with TRBD1. CDR3 length equals 17 residues. Unmatched junction bases numbered 11, after V lost 3 bases and J lost 1 base. The V gene's germline CDR1 is LNHDA and CDR2 SQIVND (reference sequence). CDR3 nucleotides: TGTGCCAGTAGTATGAATATGAGGGGGCTGTCGAACACTGAAGCTTTCTTT. Protein product: CASSMNMRGLSNTEAFF.

The chain employs TRBV7-9 and TRBJ1-6, with D perhaps matching TRBD1 (5 bases). CDR3 length equals 15 residues. Trimming removed 3 bases from V and 9 bases from J, with 15 bases in between. The V gene's germline CDR1 is SEHNR and CDR2 FQNEAQ (reference sequence). This CDR3 is CASSLGLGRISPLHF. The CDR3, as DNA: TGTGCCAGCAGCTTGGGACTAGGGCGAATTTCACCCCTCCACTTT.

J is TRBJ2-5 and V is TRBV28; 9 bases agree with TRBD2. Germline V CDR1 and CDR2: MDHEN, SYDVKM. CDR3 length: 16 amino acids. Trimming at V came to 7 bases and at J to 4 bases, leaving 13 bases not matched to a gene. The CDR3 nucleotides are TGTGCCAGCACACGGCGACTAGCGGATCACGGAGAGACCCAGTACTTC. Protein product: CASTRRLADHGETQYF.

The rearrangement links TRBV28 to TRBJ2-1, with 7 bases aligning to TRBD2. Germline assignment: CDR1 MDHEN and CDR2 SYDVKM. The CDR3 totals 16 residues. V shed 6 bases, J shed 7 bases, and the junction held 15 bases outside the gene matches. This CDR3 reads CASSPVGREIRNEQFF. In DNA, the CDR3 is TGTGCCAGCAGCCCCGTGGGGCGGGAGATACGGAATGAGCAGTTCTTC.

The rearrangement links TRBV28 to TRBJ1-2, with a possible D match to TRBD1 (6 bases). In germline, CDR1 is MDHEN, CDR2 SYDVKM. V dropped 4 bases and J dropped 2 bases, with 11 bases sitting between them. The CDR3 runs to 14 residues. This CDR3 is CASSYQGSNYGYTF. Here the CDR3 DNA reads TGTGCCAGCAGTTATCAGGGGAGCAACTATGGCTACACCTTC.

The genes are TRBV28 and TRBJ2-5; TRBD2 matches at 7 bases. The J call is doubtful: the DNA matches TRBJ2-7 better. This CDR3 is built from 14 residues. Germline loops: CDR1 MDHEN, CDR2 SYDVKM. DNA of the CDR3: TGTGCCAGCACGACTAGCTTTTACTCCTACGAGCAGTACTTC. This encodes CASTTSFYSYEQYF.

The rearrangement links TRBV5-4 to TRBJ2-5; 10 nucleotides align to TRBD2. Germline CDR1 and CDR2: SGHNT and YYREEE (reference sequence). With 4 bases clipped from V and 6 bases from J, the junction kept 9 bases outside the gene matches. CDR3 length equals 15 residues. The CDR3 here is CASSPPSGSTQTQYF. In DNA form, the CDR3 reads TGTGCCAGCAGCCCTCCTAGCGGGAGCACGCAGACCCAGTACTTC. Variable domain in full (rest from reference TRBV5-4 and TRBJ2-5): ETGVTQSPTHLIKTRGQQVTLRCSSQSGHNTVSWYQQALGQGPQFIFQYYREEENGRGNFPPRFSGLQFPNYSSELNVNALELDDSALYLCASSPPSGSTQTQYFGPGTRLLVL.